This T cell receptor beta chain emerged from a study of regulatory T cells in long-lasting Graves disease. The time point denotes: newly diagnosed GD, antithyroid drugs for less than 3 months. Generation of the TCR library employed RNA extracted from PBMCs. Germline values: CDR1 MGHDK, CDR2 SYGVNS. This CDR3 is 14 amino acids long. As regards this clonotype: One end of the junction fails to match germline, which may point to a read error.

Arm-PCR of CDR3 regions and iRepertoire HTBI primers were used to build TCR beta libraries. Each CDR3 protein is one row after TCRdb ran MiXCR on the multiplex PCR reads. This sample has about 470,000 distinct CDR3 sequences, with about 16% found just once. Another study also made use of these data, one on T cells in Graves' hyperthyroidism and ophthalmopathy.

The chain joins TRBV25-1 to TRBJ1-2; no clear D. The source of this sequence is a man aged 40-49 years with Graves disease. The starting material was peripheral blood mononuclear cells (PBMCs), obtained at new diagnosis, from a patient treated with antithyroid drugs. The CDR3 sequence is CASSETRSNYGHTF. CDR3 bases: TGTGCCAGCAGTGAAACGCGTTCTAACTATGGCCACACCTTC.